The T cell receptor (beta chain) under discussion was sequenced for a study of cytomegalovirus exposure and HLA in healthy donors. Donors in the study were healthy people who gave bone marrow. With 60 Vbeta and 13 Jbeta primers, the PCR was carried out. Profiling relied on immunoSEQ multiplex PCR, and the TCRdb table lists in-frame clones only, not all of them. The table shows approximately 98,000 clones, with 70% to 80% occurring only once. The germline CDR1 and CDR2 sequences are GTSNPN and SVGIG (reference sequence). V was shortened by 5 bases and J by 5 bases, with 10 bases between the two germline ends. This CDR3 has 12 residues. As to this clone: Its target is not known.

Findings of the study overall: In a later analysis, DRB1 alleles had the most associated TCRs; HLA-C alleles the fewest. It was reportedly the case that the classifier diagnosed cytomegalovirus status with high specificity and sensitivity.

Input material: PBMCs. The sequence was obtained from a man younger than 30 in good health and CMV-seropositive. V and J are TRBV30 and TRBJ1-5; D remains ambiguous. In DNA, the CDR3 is TGTGCCTGGGAGGCGGGAGATCAGCCCCAGCATTTT. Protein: CAWEAGDQPQHF.